This T cell receptor beta chain was recorded in a study of cytomegalovirus exposure and HLA in healthy donors. Study findings and constraints: The majority of CMV-associated TCR beta chains were reported as apparently HLA-restricted in a later analysis.

A note on this clone: As yet, its antigen is unknown.

The primer mix had 60 Vbeta and 13 Jbeta primers. Assay: immunoSEQ multiplex PCR; the TCRdb copy retains only in-frame clones and omits some. The sample records over 150,000 clones, 70% to 85% being singletons. V trimming: 1 base; J trimming: 5 bases; junction bases outside the gene matches: 5. The CDR3 consists of 14 residues. The germline V gene has CDR1 SGHRS and CDR2 YFSETQ. Material for sequencing was PBMCs. The chain links TRBV5-1 to TRBJ2-7; TRBD1 matches at 8 bases. The receptor's source is a man aged 25 to 45 in good health and CMV-seropositive. This CDR3 reads CASSLMTGDNEQYF. Here the CDR3 DNA reads TGCGCCAGCAGCTTGATGACAGGGGATAACGAGCAGTACTTC. Full variable domain (outside the CDR3, taken from reference TRBV5-1 and TRBJ2-7): KAGVTQTPRYLIKTRGQQVTLSCSPISGHRSVSWYQQTPGQGLQFLFEYFSETQRNKGNFPGRFSGRQFSNSRSEMNVSTLELGDSALYLCASSLMTGDNEQYFGPGTRLTVT.